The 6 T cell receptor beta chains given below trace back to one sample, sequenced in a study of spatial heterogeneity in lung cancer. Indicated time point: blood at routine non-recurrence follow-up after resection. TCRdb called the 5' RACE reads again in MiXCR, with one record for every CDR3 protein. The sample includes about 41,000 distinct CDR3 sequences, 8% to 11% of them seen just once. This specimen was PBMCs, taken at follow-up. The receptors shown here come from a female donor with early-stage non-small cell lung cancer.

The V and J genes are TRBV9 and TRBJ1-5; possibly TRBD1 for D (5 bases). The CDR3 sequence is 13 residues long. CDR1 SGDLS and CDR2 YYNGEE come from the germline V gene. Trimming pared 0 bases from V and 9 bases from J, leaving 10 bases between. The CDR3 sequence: CASSVADSRPQHF. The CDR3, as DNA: TGTGCCAGCAGCGTAGCTGACAGCCGGCCCCAGCATTTT.

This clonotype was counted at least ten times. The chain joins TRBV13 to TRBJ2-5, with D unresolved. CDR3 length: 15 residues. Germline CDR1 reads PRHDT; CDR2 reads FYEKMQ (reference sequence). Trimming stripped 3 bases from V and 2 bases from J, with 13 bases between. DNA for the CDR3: TGTGCCAGCAGCTTTAGACCCGGTCTACAAGAGACCCAGTACTTC. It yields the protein CASSFRPGLQETQYF.

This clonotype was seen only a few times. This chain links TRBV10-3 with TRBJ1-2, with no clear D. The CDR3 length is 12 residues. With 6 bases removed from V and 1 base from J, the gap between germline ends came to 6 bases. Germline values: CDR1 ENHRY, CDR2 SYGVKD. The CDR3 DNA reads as TGTGCCATCAGCCAACTTAACTATGGCTACACCTTC. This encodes CAISQLNYGYTF.

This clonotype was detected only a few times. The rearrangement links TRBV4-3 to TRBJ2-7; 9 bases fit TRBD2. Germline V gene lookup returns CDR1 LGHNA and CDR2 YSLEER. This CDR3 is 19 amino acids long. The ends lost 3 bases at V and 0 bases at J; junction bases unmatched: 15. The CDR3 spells CASSHMTSGHEFSSYEQYF. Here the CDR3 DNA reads TGCGCCAGCAGCCACATGACTAGCGGACATGAATTCAGCTCCTACGAGCAGTACTTC.

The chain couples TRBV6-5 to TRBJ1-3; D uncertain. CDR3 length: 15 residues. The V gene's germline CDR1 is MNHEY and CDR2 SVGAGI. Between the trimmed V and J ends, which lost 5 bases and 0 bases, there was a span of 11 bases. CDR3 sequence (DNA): TGTGCCAGCAGTCTACACGTTTCCTCTGGAAACACCATATATTTT. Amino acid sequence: CASSLHVSSGNTIYF.

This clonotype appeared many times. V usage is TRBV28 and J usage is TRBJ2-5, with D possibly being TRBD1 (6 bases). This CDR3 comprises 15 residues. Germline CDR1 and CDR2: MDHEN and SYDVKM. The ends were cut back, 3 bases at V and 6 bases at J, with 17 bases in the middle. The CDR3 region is CASSFGEQGKKTQYF. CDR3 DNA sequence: TGTGCCAGCAGTTTCGGAGAACAGGGTAAAAAGACCCAGTACTTC. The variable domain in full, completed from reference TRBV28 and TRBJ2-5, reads DVKVTQSSRYLVKRTGEKVFLECVQDMDHENMFWYRQDPGLGLRLIYFSYDVKMKEKGDIPEGYSVSREKKERFSLILESASTNQTSMYLCASSFGEQGKKTQYFGPGTRLLVL.